This T cell receptor beta chain was sequenced in a study of blood T cell repertoires in COVID-19. The wider study: The cDNA or gDNA used as material had been derived from T cells, B-cell-depleted T cells, or PBMCs.

TCRdb keeps only in-frame clones here, not all; method: immunoSEQ multiplex PCR. The sample includes 130,000 to 150,000 clones, more than 75% seen only once; the top ten take approximately 11%. V shed 6 bases and J 1 base; nucleotides not matched to a gene: 0. CDR1 is WSHSY, CDR2 SAAADI, per germline. CDR3 length equals 15 residues. The chain carries TRBV10-2 and TRBJ2-1; 13 bases agree with TRBD2. Source material: PBMCs or T cells enriched from blood (not recorded which). The receptor was isolated from a man aged 55 to 70 who had recovered from COVID-19. The DNA for the CDR3 is TGCGCCAGCAGGACTAGCGGGGGGTCCTACAATGAGCAGTTCTTC. Translated: CASRTSGGSYNEQFF.